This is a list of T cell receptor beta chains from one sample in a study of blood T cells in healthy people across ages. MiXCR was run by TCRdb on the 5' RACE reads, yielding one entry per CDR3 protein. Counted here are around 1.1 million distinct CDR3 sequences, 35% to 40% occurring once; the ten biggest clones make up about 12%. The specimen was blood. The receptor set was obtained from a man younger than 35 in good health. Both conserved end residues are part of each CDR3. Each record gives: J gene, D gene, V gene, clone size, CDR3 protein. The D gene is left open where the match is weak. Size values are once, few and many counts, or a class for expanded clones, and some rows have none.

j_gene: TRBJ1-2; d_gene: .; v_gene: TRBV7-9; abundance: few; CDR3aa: CASSLVLGDDYGYTF
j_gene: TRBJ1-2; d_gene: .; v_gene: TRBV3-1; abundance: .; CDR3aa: CASSQGREYGYTF
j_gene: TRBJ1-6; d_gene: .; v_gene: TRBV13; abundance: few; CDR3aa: CASSLAGGAYNSPLHF
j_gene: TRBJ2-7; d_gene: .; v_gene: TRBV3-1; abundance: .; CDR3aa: CASSQRDGPYEQYF
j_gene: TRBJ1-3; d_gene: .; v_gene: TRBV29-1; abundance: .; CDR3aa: CSVDAGVGNTIYF
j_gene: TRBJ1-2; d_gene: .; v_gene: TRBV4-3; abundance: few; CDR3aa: CASSQEAYGHYGYTF
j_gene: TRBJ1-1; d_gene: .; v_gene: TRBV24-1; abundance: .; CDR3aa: CATSDPPPGAEDTEAFF
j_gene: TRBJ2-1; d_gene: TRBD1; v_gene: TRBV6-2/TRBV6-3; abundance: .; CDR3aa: CASRGRDRKYIEQFF
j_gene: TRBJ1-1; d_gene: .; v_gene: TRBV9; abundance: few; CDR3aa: CASSVATEMNTEAFF
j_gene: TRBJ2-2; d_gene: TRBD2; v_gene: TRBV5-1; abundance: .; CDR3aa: CASSLLAGGYTGELFF
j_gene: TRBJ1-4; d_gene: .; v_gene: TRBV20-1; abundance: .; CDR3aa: CSARGIQEKLFF
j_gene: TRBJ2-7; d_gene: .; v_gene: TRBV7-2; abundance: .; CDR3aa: CASSAGFSTRAYEQYF
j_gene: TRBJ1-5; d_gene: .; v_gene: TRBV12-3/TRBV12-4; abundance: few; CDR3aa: CASSWTEDQPQHF
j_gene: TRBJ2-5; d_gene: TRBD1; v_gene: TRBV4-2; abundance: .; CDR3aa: CASSQDMETGETQYF